This TCR beta chain was identified during a study of T cell responses to AZD1222 COVID-19 vaccine. Measured with immunoSEQ multiplex PCR; TCRdb has only the in-frame clones, and not every one. This table has more than 100,000 clones, roughly 88% appearing once. With respect to this clone: Antigen: not known.

Study-level results: Reports say nearly half of spike-specific TCRs go after unmutated variant regions. Donor demographics were predominantly white British with a female majority; clonal diversity may be underestimated. Repertoire sampling happened only post peak T cell response. Dominant at 160-218 and 743-854, vaccine-associated CD4 TCRs also spanned spike.

This CDR3 comprises 15 residues. V shed 4 bases and J 0 bases; nucleotides not matched to a gene: 2. Germline-derived CDR1 and CDR2 are SGHRS and YFSETQ. This sequence joins TRBV5-1 and TRBJ2-2; 8 bases fit TRBD2. This clonotype was obtained from an adult in good health. The material was peripheral blood, obtained on day 0 of AZD1222 vaccination. CDR3 region: CASSRTSPNTGELFF. DNA for the CDR3: TGCGCCAGCAGCCGGACTAGCCCGAACACCGGGGAGCTGTTTTTT. The whole variable domain, remainder taken from reference TRBV5-1 and TRBJ2-2, is KAGVTQTPRYLIKTRGQQVTLSCSPISGHRSVSWYQQTPGQGLQFLFEYFSETQRNKGNFPGRFSGRQFSNSRSEMNVSTLELGDSALYLCASSRTSPNTGELFFGEGSRLTVL.